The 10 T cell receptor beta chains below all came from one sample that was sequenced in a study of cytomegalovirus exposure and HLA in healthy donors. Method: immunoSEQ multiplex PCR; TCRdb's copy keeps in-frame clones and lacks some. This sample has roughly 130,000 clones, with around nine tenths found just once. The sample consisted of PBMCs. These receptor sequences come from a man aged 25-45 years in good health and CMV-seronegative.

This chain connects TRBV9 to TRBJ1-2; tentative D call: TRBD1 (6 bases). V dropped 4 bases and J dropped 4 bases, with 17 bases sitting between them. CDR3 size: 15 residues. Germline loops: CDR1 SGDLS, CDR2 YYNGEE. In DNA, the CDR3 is TGTGCCAGCAGCACACAGGGAATCTTAACCTATGGCTACACCTTC. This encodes CASSTQGILTYGYTF. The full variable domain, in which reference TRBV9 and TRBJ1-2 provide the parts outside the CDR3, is DSGVTQTPKHLITATGQRVTLRCSPRSGDLSVYWYQQSLDQGLQFLIQYYNGEERAKGNILERFSAQQFPDLHSELNLSSLELGDSALYFCASSTQGILTYGYTFGSGTRLTVV.

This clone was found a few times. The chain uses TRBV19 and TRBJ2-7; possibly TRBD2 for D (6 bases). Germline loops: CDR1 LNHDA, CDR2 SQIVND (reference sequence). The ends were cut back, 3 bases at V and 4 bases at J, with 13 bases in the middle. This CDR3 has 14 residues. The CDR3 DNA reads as TGTGCCAGTAGTATTTCACCGGGGGATTACGAGCAGTACTTC. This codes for CASSISPGDYEQYF. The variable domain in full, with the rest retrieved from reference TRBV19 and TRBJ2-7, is DGGITQSPKYLFRKEGQNVTLSCEQNLNHDAMYWYRQDPGQGLRLIYYSQIVNDFQKGDIAEGYSVSREKKESFPLTVTSAQKNPTAFYLCASSISPGDYEQYFGPGTRLTVT.

CDR3 coding DNA: TGCAGCGTTGAGAAGACAGGGCCTAGTAGCGAGCAGTACTTC. Amino acids: CSVEKTGPSSEQYF. The chain has TRBV29-1 and TRBJ2-7; 7 bases map to TRBD1. The CDR3 has 14 residues. Looked up from germline, CDR1 is SQVTM and CDR2 is ANQGSEA. Losses at the gene ends were 3 bases for V and 6 bases for J; bases not matched to a gene: 11.

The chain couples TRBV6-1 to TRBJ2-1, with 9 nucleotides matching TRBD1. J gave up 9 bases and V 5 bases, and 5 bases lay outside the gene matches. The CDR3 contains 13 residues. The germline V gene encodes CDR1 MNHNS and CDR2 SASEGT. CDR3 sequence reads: CASSWDRVTEQFF. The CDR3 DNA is TGTGCCAGCAGTTGGGACAGGGTCACTGAGCAGTTCTTC.

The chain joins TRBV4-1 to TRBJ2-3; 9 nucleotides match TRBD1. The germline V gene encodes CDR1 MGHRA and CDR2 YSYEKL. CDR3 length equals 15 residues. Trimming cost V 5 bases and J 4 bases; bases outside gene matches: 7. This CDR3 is CASSEGQGRADTQYF. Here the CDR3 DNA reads TGCGCCAGCAGCGAAGGACAGGGGAGGGCAGATACGCAGTATTTT.

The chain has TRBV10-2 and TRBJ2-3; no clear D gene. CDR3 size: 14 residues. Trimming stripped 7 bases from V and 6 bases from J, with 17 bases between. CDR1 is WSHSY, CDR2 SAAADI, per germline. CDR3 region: CASTGKSTPDTQYF. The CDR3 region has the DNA TGCGCCAGCACAGGCAAAAGTACCCCCGATACGCAGTATTTT.

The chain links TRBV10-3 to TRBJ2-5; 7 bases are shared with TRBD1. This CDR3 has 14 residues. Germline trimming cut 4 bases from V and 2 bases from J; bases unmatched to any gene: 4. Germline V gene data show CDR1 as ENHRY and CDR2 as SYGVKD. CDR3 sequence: CAISAGRGQETQYF. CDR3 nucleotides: TGTGCCATCAGTGCGGGCAGGGGGCAAGAGACCCAGTACTTC.

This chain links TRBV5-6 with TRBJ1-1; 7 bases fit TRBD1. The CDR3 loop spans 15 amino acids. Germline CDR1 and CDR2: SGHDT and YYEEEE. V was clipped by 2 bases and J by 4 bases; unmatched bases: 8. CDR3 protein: CASSLQGRVITEAFF. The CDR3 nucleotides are TGTGCCAGCAGCTTACAGGGGCGGGTCATCACTGAAGCTTTCTTT.

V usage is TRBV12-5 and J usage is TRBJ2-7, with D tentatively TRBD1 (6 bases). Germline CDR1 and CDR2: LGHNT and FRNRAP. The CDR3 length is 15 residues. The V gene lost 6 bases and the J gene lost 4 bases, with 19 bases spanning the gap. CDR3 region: CASGPTGRGIYEQYF. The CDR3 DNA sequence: TGTGCTAGTGGCCCCACAGGCAGGGGAATATACGAGCAGTACTTC.

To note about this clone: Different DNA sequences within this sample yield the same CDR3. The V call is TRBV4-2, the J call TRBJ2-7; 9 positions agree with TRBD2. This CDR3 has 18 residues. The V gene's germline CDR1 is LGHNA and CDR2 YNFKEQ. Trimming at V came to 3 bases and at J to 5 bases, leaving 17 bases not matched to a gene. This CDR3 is CASSHLGSRAGGPHEQYF. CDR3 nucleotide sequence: TGTGCCAGCAGCCACCTTGGGTCCCGGGCGGGGGGGCCCCACGAGCAGTACTTC.